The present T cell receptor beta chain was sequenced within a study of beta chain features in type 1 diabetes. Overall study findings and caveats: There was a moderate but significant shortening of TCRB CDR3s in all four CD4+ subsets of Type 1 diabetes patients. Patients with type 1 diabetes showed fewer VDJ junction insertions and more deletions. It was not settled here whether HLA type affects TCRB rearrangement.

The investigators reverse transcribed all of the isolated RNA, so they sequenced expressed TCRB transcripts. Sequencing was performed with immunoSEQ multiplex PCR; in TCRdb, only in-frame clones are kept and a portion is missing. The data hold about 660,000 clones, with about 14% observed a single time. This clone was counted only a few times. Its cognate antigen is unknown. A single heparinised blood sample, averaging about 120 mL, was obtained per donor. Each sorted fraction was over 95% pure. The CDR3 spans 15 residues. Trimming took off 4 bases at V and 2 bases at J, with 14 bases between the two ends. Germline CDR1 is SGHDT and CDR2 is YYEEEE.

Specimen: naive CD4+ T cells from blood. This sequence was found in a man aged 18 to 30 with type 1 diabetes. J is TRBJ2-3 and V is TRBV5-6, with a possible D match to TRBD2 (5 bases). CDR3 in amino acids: CASSPILGLTDTQYF. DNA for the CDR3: TGTGCCAGCAGCCCTATACTAGGCCTCACAGATACGCAGTATTTT.